The 32 T cell receptor beta chains below all came from one sample that was sequenced in a study of T cell repertoires in cytomegalovirus infection. TCRdb reprocessed the reads via MiXCR and lists one record per CDR3 protein. The table has roughly 500,000 distinct CDR3 sequences, 16% seen once. Sequenced: CD8+ T cells from PBMCs. The receptors stem from a human donor in good health (CMV status not recorded). Some clones in this sample may be carry-over from other donors' samples.

This clonotype appeared many times. J is TRBJ2-3 and V is TRBV7-3, with a tentative D call TRBD2 (6 bases). The V end was cut by 4 bases, the J end by 3 bases, with 14 bases between. CDR3 length: 15 amino acids. Germline CDR1 reads SGHTA; CDR2 reads FQGTGA. CDR3 sequence: CASSSGGRLTDTQYF. CDR3 DNA sequence: TGTGCCAGCAGCTCAGGAGGGCGACTAACAGATACGCAGTATTTT.

J is TRBJ2-1 and V is TRBV27; D uncertain. Looked up from germline, CDR1 is MNHEY and CDR2 is SMNVEV (reference sequence). The CDR3 contains 14 residues. Deletions cut 6 bases from V and 9 bases from J, with 18 bases between. Here the CDR3 DNA reads TGTGCCAGCAGCCGCCGAAGTGGGGTGGGTGAGCAGTTCTTC. Its translation: CASSRRSGVGEQFF.

This clonotype was picked up a small number of times. J is TRBJ2-1 and V is TRBV5-1; 8 nucleotides agree with TRBD1. The CDR3 has 16 residues. J lost 3 bases, V lost 2 bases, and 7 bases had no gene match. The germline CDR1 and CDR2 sequences are SGHRS and YFSETQ. The CDR3 coding sequence is TGCGCCAGCAGCTTCTTCCGGGACAGGCGCTACAATGAGCAGTTCTTC. Translation gives CASSFFRDRRYNEQFF.

The V call is TRBV9, the J call TRBJ1-2; D unclear. The CDR3 is made up of 11 amino acids. Germline V lookup: CDR1 SGDLS, CDR2 YYNGEE. V lost 3 bases to trimming and J lost 9 bases, with 9 bases between them. The CDR3 here is CASSEHRSYTF. The CDR3 bases are TGTGCCAGCAGCGAACATCGGAGCTACACCTTC.

The genes are TRBV19 and TRBJ1-2; D unclear. V lost 5 bases to trimming and J lost 7 bases, with 11 bases between them. In germline, CDR1 is LNHDA, CDR2 SQIVND (reference sequence). This CDR3 has 12 residues. The CDR3 here is CASSPPMGGYTF. The DNA for the CDR3 is TGTGCCAGTAGTCCCCCGATGGGTGGCTACACCTTC.

This clonotype came up many times. V gene TRBV6-1 combines with J gene TRBJ2-1; 10 bases match TRBD2. From germline, CDR1 is MNHNS and CDR2 SASEGT. This CDR3 has 16 residues. The trim removed 5 bases at V and 4 bases at J, leaving 8 bases unmatched. The chain's CDR3 is CASSKTGTSVYNEQFF. The CDR3 DNA sequence: TGTGCCAGCAGTAAAACCGGGACTAGCGTTTACAATGAGCAGTTCTTC.

This clonotype has at least ten counts. CDR3 nucleotide sequence: TGTGCCAGCAGTTCCCGGGAGGGGCTGAACACTGAAGCTTTCTTT. It specifies CASSSREGLNTEAFF. The J gene is TRBJ1-1, the V gene TRBV27; perhaps TRBD1 as D (5 bases). Germline V CDR1 and CDR2: MNHEY, SMNVEV (reference sequence). The V end lost 4 bases, the J end lost 0 bases, and 12 bases lay between the germline ends. The CDR3 runs 15 residues.

This clonotype was observed many times. CDR3 sequence reads: CASSSGILLTDTQYF. The CDR3 DNA reads as TGTGCCAGCAGCTCCGGGATTCTGCTCACAGATACGCAGTATTTT. The V gene is TRBV7-9, the J gene TRBJ2-3; a weak D match, TRBD2 (5 bases). V gave up 4 bases and J gave up 2 bases, with 13 bases separating them. The germline V gene has CDR1 SEHNR and CDR2 FQNEAQ (reference sequence). This CDR3 is built from 15 residues.

This sequence joins TRBV10-3 and TRBJ2-5; D possibly matches TRBD1 or TRBD2 (5 bases each). V shed 0 bases and J shed 1 base, with 9 bases lying between them. The length of the CDR3 is 15 residues. CDR1 is ENHRY and CDR2 is SYGVKD in the germline V gene. The CDR3 bases are TGTGCCATCAGTGAGTCTGCAGGGAGCCAAGAGACCCAGTACTTC. It yields the protein CAISESAGSQETQYF.

Comments on this clonotype: This may be a read error, as it is one base from a much larger clone. The chain uses TRBV12-3 or TRBV12-4 and TRBJ2-7; the match to TRBD2 covers 7 bases. This CDR3 is 16 amino acids long. The V segment lost 6 bases and the J segment 5 bases; nucleotides outside the gene matches: 16. As DNA, the CDR3 is TGTGCCAGCAGCCGTCCCGGGACTAACGGGAGCCACGAGCAGTACTTC. Translating gives CASSRPGTNGSHEQYF.

This clonotype has at least ten counts. The chain carries TRBV7-6 and TRBJ2-1; a possible D gene is TRBD1 (5 bases). The CDR3 loop spans 15 amino acids. Germline CDR1 SGHVS, CDR2 FNYEAQ. V was clipped by 1 base and J by 5 bases, with 12 bases between them. Here the CDR3 reads CASSLEVRVNNEQFF. The CDR3 DNA sequence: TGTGCCAGCAGCTTAGAAGTCAGGGTGAACAATGAGCAGTTCTTC.

The chain uses TRBV6-1 and TRBJ2-1, with a tentative D call TRBD2 (6 bases). Trimming left V 0 bases short and J 7 bases short, with 10 bases between. CDR3 size: 14 residues. The germline V gene encodes CDR1 MNHNS and CDR2 SASEGT. CDR3 loop: CASSEAGAGNEQFF. DNA of the CDR3: TGTGCCAGCAGTGAAGCGGGAGCGGGTAATGAGCAGTTCTTC.

This clonotype was seen many times. This rearrangement joins TRBV27 to TRBJ2-1; 10 nucleotides agree with TRBD2. The CDR3 runs to 15 residues. Germline loops: CDR1 MNHEY, CDR2 SMNVEV (reference sequence). Losses at the gene ends were 5 bases for V and 7 bases for J; bases not matched to a gene: 8. The CDR3 reads CASSPGLAPQNEQFF. The CDR3 coding sequence is TGTGCCAGCAGTCCGGGACTAGCGCCCCAGAATGAGCAGTTCTTC.

Only a few counts were recorded for this clonotype. V usage is TRBV6-2 or TRBV6-3 and J usage is TRBJ1-5; weak D call: TRBD1 (6 bases). CDR3 length equals 13 residues. Germline CDR1 and CDR2: MNHEY and SVGEGT. The germline V and J ends were trimmed by 4 bases and 7 bases, with 11 bases remaining between them. The CDR3, as DNA: TGTGCCAGCAGTTTGATGAGGGGGCAGCCCCAGCATTTT. It codes for CASSLMRGQPQHF.

The rearrangement links TRBV5-4 to TRBJ2-4; possibly TRBD1 for D (7 bases). The CDR3 covers 15 residues. The ends were cut back, 4 bases at V and 8 bases at J, with 19 bases in the middle. Germline V gene lookup returns CDR1 SGHNT and CDR2 YYREEE (reference sequence). The CDR3: CASSKNTAGGHIQYF. For the CDR3, the DNA is TGTGCCAGCAGCAAAAATACGGCAGGGGGGCACATTCAGTACTTC.

Details on this clonotype: Being one base from a much bigger clone, this may be a read error. Without the conserved terminal phenylalanine or tryptophan, this CDR3 likely stems from a read error. This chain uses TRBV19 with TRBJ2-7; a weak D match, TRBD2 (6 bases). Per the germline V gene, CDR1 is LNHDA and CDR2 is SQIVND (reference sequence). Trimming pared 2 bases from V and 3 bases from J, leaving 11 bases between. The CDR3 is 14 residues long. The CDR3, as DNA: TGTGCCAGTAGTATAACCGGGGGAAGCTACGAGCAGTACTTA. As protein: CASSITGGSYEQYL.

In this sample, this clonotype turned up many times. At one of its ends the junction is not consistent with the germline gene, which may arise from a read error. The chain couples TRBV5-1 to TRBJ2-7, with D maybe TRBD1 (5 bases). The CDR3 covers 13 residues. The germline V gene encodes CDR1 SGHRS and CDR2 YFSETQ. The CDR3 region has the DNA TGTGCCAGCAGCTTAGATAGGGGTTACGAGCAGTACTTC. This gives the protein CASSLDRGYEQYF. Together with reference TRBV5-1 and TRBJ2-7, the CDR3 gives the full variable domain: KAGVTQTPRYLIKTRGQQVTLSCSPISGHRSVSWYQQTPGQGLQFLFEYFSETQRNKGNFPGRFSGRQFSNSRSEMNVSTLELGDSALYLCASSLDRGYEQYFGPGTRLTVT.

Worth noting for this clonotype: A much more abundant neighbour one base away suggests this may be a read error. The J gene is TRBJ2-1, the V gene TRBV6-2 or TRBV6-3, with 10 bases matching TRBD2. Trimming at V came to 9 bases and at J to 4 bases, leaving 12 bases not matched to a gene. Germline V lookup: CDR1 MNHEY, CDR2 SVGEGT. CDR3 size: 16 residues. The DNA of the CDR3 is TGTGCCAGAAGTAAAACCGGGACTAGCGTTTACAATGAGCAGTTCTTC. Its translation: CARSKTGTSVYNEQFF.

The table lists this clonotype with many counts. This rearrangement joins TRBV9 to TRBJ1-6; D is ambiguous. The CDR3 spans 16 residues. V was cut by 2 bases and J by 10 bases, with 19 bases left in between. Germline CDR1 reads SGDLS; CDR2 reads YYNGEE. DNA for the CDR3: TGTGCCAGCAGCGTTGGAGCTTATCCGGGGAAATCACCCCTCCACTTT. Its protein product is CASSVGAYPGKSPLHF. Variable domain in full (rest from reference TRBV9 and TRBJ1-6): DSGVTQTPKHLITATGQRVTLRCSPRSGDLSVYWYQQSLDQGLQFLIQYYNGEERAKGNILERFSAQQFPDLHSELNLSSLELGDSALYFCASSVGAYPGKSPLHFGNGTRLTVT.

This clonotype was detected only a few times. The chain links TRBV5-5 to TRBJ2-7, with 9 bases lining up with TRBD1. Germline V gives CDR1 SGHKS, CDR2 YYEKEE (reference sequence). The CDR3 runs to 15 residues. V lost 3 bases to trimming and J lost 1 base; unmatched junction nucleotides: 5. The CDR3 reads CASSSRQGGSYEQYF. CDR3 bases: TGTGCCAGCAGCTCCAGACAGGGGGGTTCCTACGAGCAGTACTTC.

At least ten counts were recorded for this clonotype. V usage is TRBV7-6 and J usage is TRBJ1-4; no reliable D call. Trimming removed 8 bases from V and 1 base from J, with 14 bases in between. The length of the CDR3 is 15 residues. The V gene's germline CDR1 is SGHVS and CDR2 FNYEAQ. CDR3 nucleotides: TGTGCCAGCCAGCTACGCGGAGTAACTAATGAAAAACTGTTTTTT. It is translated as CASQLRGVTNEKLFF.

The CDR3 coding sequence is TGTGCCAGCAGCCCAAGAACAGGGCCCACTGAAGCTTTCTTT. Protein sequence: CASSPRTGPTEAFF. J is TRBJ1-1 and V is TRBV7-8; the D gene is possibly TRBD1 (6 bases). Trimming stripped 5 bases from V and 4 bases from J, with 14 bases between. Germline CDR1 SGHVS, CDR2 FQNEAQ. The CDR3 is 14 amino acids.

The genes are TRBV6-1 and TRBJ2-5; D gene ambiguous. The CDR3 contains 16 residues. With 2 bases removed from V and 0 bases from J, the gap between germline ends came to 13 bases. CDR1 and CDR2 from the germline V gene are MNHNS and SASEGT. For the CDR3, the DNA is TGTGCCAGCAGTGAAACCGGCACTGAGTACCAAGAGACCCAGTACTTC. This gives the protein CASSETGTEYQETQYF.

This clonotype was counted only a few times. The chain couples TRBV4-1 to TRBJ2-2; no clear D. Trimming left V 3 bases short and J 5 bases short, with 19 bases between. CDR1 MGHRA and CDR2 YSYEKL come from the germline V gene. This CDR3 is built from 17 residues. Here the CDR3 reads CASSQTLAVKNTGELFF. CDR3 sequence (DNA): TGCGCCAGCAGCCAGACCCTCGCGGTAAAAAATACCGGGGAGCTGTTTTTT.

This clonotype was picked up a small number of times. The rearrangement joins TRBV27 to TRBJ2-5; 9 nucleotides agree with TRBD1. The CDR3 length is 16 residues. V lost 4 bases to trimming and J lost 2 bases; unmatched junction nucleotides: 8. Germline loops: CDR1 MNHEY, CDR2 SMNVEV (reference sequence). The CDR3: CASSSDRGSPQETQYF. The CDR3 DNA reads TGTGCCAGCAGTTCGGACAGGGGCTCCCCACAAGAGACCCAGTACTTC.

This clonotype was seen many times. The chain uses TRBV7-2 and TRBJ2-3, with D tentatively TRBD2 (5 bases). There are 15 residues in the CDR3. Looked up from germline, CDR1 is SGHTA and CDR2 is FQGNSA. Trimming removed 1 base from V and 6 bases from J, with 14 bases in between. The CDR3 protein is CASSLVGGLGDTQYF. In nucleotides, the CDR3 is TGTGCCAGCAGCTTAGTTGGCGGGTTGGGGGATACGCAGTATTTT.

This clonotype was seen more than once but under ten times. This chain links TRBV7-4 with TRBJ1-2, with D possibly being TRBD1 (5 bases). Trimming cost V 4 bases and J 7 bases, with 22 bases left between them. The CDR3 contains 16 residues. From germline, CDR1 is SGHVT and CDR2 SQSDAQ. The CDR3 sequence: CASSSRGRPLGSGYTF. CDR3 sequence (DNA): TGTGCCAGCAGCTCGAGGGGACGGCCTCTAGGGAGTGGCTACACCTTC.

The J gene is TRBJ1-1, the V gene TRBV28; 7 nucleotides align to TRBD1. CDR3 length: 15 amino acids. Germline V gene lookup returns CDR1 MDHEN and CDR2 SYDVKM. J was trimmed by 6 bases and V by 1 base; bases with no gene match: 8. CDR3 coding DNA: TGTGCCAGCAGTTTATTCCCAGGGGGGTCGTCTGAAGCTTTCTTT. It yields the protein CASSLFPGGSSEAFF.

This clonotype showed up many times. This sequence joins TRBV20-1 and TRBJ2-3; 7 positions agree with TRBD1. Germline V gene sequence: CDR1 DFQATT, CDR2 SNEGSKA (reference sequence). The CDR3 runs 16 residues. V shed 2 bases, J shed 2 bases, and the junction held 10 bases outside the gene matches. The CDR3 nucleotides are TGCAGTGCTAGACAGGGGGAAGGCTTGAACACAGATACGCAGTATTTT. It translates to CSARQGEGLNTDTQYF.

About this clonotype: A much larger clonotype is one base distant, so this may be a read error. This chain connects TRBV11-2 to TRBJ1-4, with D hard to call. The ends were cut back, 7 bases at V and 11 bases at J, with 23 bases in the middle. The germline CDR1 and CDR2 sequences are SGHAT and FQNNGV. The CDR3 runs 15 residues. The CDR3 region is CASTSGEVSGDKLFF. The CDR3 nucleotides are TGTGCCAGCACCTCGGGCGAGGTCTCAGGCGACAAACTGTTTTTT.

This clonotype was seen only a few times. V is TRBV6-1 and J is TRBJ1-5, with D possibly matching TRBD1 (5 bases). Germline V gives CDR1 MNHNS, CDR2 SASEGT. CDR3 length equals 15 residues. V was cut by 5 bases and J by 7 bases, with 18 bases left in between. This CDR3 is CASSLSSRDGQPQHF. The DNA of the CDR3 is TGTGCCAGCAGTCTCAGCTCCAGGGATGGCCAGCCCCAGCATTTT.

This clonotype showed up many times. Because the CDR3's place on the DNA is in doubt, the DNA is left out and the CDR3 is given as listed by TCRdb. This sequence joins TRBV6-5 and TRBJ2-1; no check of the table's D call, TRBD1, against the DNA was made. The germline CDR1 and CDR2 sequences are MNHEY and SVGAGI. The CDR3 spans 19 residues, counting both ends. CDR3: CASSSSDSPRWSSYNEQFF.